This TCR beta chain was sequenced during a study of blood T cell repertoires in COVID-19. Across the whole study: COVID-19 samples, acute and convalescent, were from the United States, Italy and Spain. PBMCs, B-cell-depleted T cells, or T cells were the source of the cDNA or gDNA that made up the material.

The CDR3 loop spans 14 amino acids. Germline CDR1 SNHLY, CDR2 FYNNEI. Trimming took 6 bases from V and 5 from J; bases not matched to a gene: 8. Per the authors' pipeline: Amplifying reference gene primers gave estimates of nucleated cell counts. The assay was immunoSEQ multiplex PCR, and TCRdb's table has in-frame clones only and misses some. V and J calls and clone size are given by that table; D and trimming were obtained from the DNA. The sample holds about 220,000 clones, roughly 75% seen once. The source material was peripheral blood. This clonotype originated in a woman aged 70-85 years with acute or convalescent COVID-19. V gene TRBV2 combines with J gene TRBJ2-7; 9 nucleotides align to TRBD2. Written as DNA, the CDR3 is TGTGCCAGCAGGGGATGGACTAGCGATAACGAGCAGTACTTC. Protein sequence: CASRGWTSDNEQYF.